The clone carrying this T cell receptor beta chain was detected many times. The antigen remains unidentified. TCRdb independently ran MiXCR on the RACE reads; one entry per CDR3 protein. The sample records about 51,000 distinct CDR3 sequences, around 9.4% being singletons. The CDR3 is 13 residues long. V lost 4 bases and J 2 bases, leaving 7 bases between the germline ends. Germline V gene data show CDR1 as SGDLS and CDR2 as YYNGEE. Time point reported: pre-sensitization, week 0. Sample treatment: therapeutic diphenylcyclopropenone sensitization with weekly scalp DPC. Before extraction, the whole blood was not fractionated, and total RNA was taken from it. The data were taken from a study of human T cells and chemical hapten exposure. Overall study context: Patients were given diphenylcyclopropenone on the scalp weekly across the roughly 25-week study. Patch tests put 0.01% DPC on the upper back, and the results were checked at 6 days. Study findings and constraints: The study found expanded TCRs formed significantly more large CDR3 similarity clusters than controls.

The sequence was obtained from a woman between 40 and 55 years old with alopecia areata. Some clones in this sample may be carry-over from other donors' samples. The chain has TRBV9 and TRBJ1-5; D might be TRBD1 (5 bases). Sequencing was performed on whole blood, taken in connection with sensitization to the hapten diphenylcyclopropenone (DPC). CDR3 protein: CASSRGGNQPQHF. DNA for the CDR3: TGTGCCAGCAGCCGGGGGGGCAATCAGCCCCAGCATTTT.